This entry concerns a single TCR beta chain. This sample was taken from a study of blood T cell repertoires in COVID-19. Turning to the study itself: Acute and convalescent COVID-19 specimens originated in the United States, Italy and Spain.

CDR3 size: 15 residues. Trimming at V came to 0 bases and at J to 4 bases, leaving 7 bases not matched to a gene. Germline assignment: CDR1 SGDLS and CDR2 YYNGEE. Original processing notes: Amplification with reference gene primers provided the estimates of nucleated cell counts. Profiling relied on immunoSEQ multiplex PCR, and the TCRdb table lists in-frame clones only, not all of them. The D gene and trimming were derived from the DNA, and the V and J assignments and clone size from that table. The sample yields about 90,000 clones, over 75% seen once. The sequence was obtained from a man aged 45-65 years with acute or convalescent COVID-19. The sample comprised peripheral blood. The chain uses TRBV9 and TRBJ2-7, with TRBD1 identical over 7 bases. The CDR3 coding sequence is TGTGCCAGCAGCGTAGGTGGGGACAGCTCGTACGAGCAGTACTTC. Amino acid sequence: CASSVGGDSSYEQYF.